This T cell receptor (beta chain) comes out of a study of technical replicates of blood from a handful of donors. The V end was cut by 5 bases, the J end by 2 bases, with 12 bases between. CDR1 is LGHNA and CDR2 is YSLEER in the germline V gene. There are 14 residues in the CDR3. Measured with immunoSEQ multiplex PCR; TCRdb has only the in-frame clones, and not every one. The table records tens of thousands of clones, approximately 96% of them present only once. The chain recombines TRBV4-3 with TRBJ1-2; D is possibly TRBD1 (6 bases). The source of this sequence is a human donor in good health. Specimen: T cells isolated from PBMCs. Here the CDR3 reads CASSTRTENYGYTF. The CDR3 bases are TGCGCCAGCAGCACCCGGACAGAAAACTATGGCTACACCTTC.